This T cell receptor beta chain is from a study of T cell responses to AZD1222 COVID-19 vaccine. Broader study findings: Donors in the cohort were predominantly white British and more often female, and clonal diversity was possibly underestimated. Researchers report vaccine-associated CD4 TCRs spanning spike, with dominance at 160-218 and 743-854.

Sequencing used immunoSEQ multiplex PCR; TCRdb keeps in-frame clones, though not all of them. This table holds about 130,000 clones, roughly 93% found once. Notes on this clone: Its target is unknown.

The germline V and J ends were trimmed by 8 bases and 2 bases, with 14 bases remaining between them. Per germline, CDR1 SGDLS and CDR2 YYNGEE. This CDR3 has 13 residues. The V and J genes are TRBV9 and TRBJ2-7; D may correspond to TRBD1 or TRBD2 (5 bases each). The receptor comes from an adult in good health. The sequences come from peripheral blood, collected on day 0 of AZD1222 vaccination. The CDR3 coding sequence is TGTGCCAGTTCGGGACGGGAACCCTACGAGCAGTACTTC. Residues: CASSGREPYEQYF.